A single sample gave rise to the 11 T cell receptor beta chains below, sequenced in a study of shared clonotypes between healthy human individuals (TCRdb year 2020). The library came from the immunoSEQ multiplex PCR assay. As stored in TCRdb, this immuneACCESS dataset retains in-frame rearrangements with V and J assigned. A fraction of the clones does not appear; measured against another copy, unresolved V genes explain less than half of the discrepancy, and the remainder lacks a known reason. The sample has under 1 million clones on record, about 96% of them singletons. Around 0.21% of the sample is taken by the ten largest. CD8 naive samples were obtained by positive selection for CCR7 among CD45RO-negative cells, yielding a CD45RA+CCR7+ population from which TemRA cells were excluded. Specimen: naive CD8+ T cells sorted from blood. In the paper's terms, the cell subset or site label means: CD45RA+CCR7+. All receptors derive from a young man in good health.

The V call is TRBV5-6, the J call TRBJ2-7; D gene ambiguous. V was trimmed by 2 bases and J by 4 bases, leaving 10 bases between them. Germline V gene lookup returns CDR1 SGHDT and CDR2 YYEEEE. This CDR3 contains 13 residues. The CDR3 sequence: CASSFFGPYEQYF. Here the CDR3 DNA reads TGTGCCAGCAGCTTTTTCGGGCCATACGAGCAGTACTTC.

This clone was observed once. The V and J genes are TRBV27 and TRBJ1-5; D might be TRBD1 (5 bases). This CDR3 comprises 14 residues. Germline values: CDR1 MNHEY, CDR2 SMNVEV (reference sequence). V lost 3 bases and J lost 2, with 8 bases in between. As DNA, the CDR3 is TGTGCCAGCAGTTTCAGGGTAGGCAATCAGCCCCAGCATTTT. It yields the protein CASSFRVGNQPQHF.

CDR3 in amino acids: CASSLAYWKENYGYTF. CDR3 nucleotides: TGTGCCAGCAGCTTAGCGTACTGGAAAGAGAATTATGGCTACACCTTC. This rearrangement joins TRBV7-2 to TRBJ1-2; D uncertain. Germline V gives CDR1 SGHTA, CDR2 FQGNSA. The CDR3 is made up of 16 amino acids. V dropped 0 bases and J dropped 5 bases, with 16 bases sitting between them.

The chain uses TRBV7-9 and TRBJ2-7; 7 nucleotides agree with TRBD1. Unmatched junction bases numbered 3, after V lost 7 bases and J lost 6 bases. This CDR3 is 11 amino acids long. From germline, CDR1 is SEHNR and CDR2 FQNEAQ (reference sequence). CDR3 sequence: CASTGGFEQYF. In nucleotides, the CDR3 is TGTGCCAGCACAGGGGGATTCGAGCAGTACTTC.

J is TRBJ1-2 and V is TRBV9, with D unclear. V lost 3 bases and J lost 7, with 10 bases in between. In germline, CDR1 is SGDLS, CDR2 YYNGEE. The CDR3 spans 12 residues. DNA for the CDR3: TGTGCCAGCAGCGCACCAAGTCTTGGCTACACCTTC. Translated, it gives CASSAPSLGYTF. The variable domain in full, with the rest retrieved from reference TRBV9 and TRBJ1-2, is DSGVTQTPKHLITATGQRVTLRCSPRSGDLSVYWYQQSLDQGLQFLIQYYNGEERAKGNILERFSAQQFPDLHSELNLSSLELGDSALYFCASSAPSLGYTFGSGTRLTVV.

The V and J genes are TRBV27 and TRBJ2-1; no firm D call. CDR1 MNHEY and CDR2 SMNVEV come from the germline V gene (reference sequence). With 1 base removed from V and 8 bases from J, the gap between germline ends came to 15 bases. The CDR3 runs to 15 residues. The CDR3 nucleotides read TGTGCCAGCAGTTTATTCGGGTCCCGCGTCGATGAGCAGTTCTTC. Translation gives CASSLFGSRVDEQFF.

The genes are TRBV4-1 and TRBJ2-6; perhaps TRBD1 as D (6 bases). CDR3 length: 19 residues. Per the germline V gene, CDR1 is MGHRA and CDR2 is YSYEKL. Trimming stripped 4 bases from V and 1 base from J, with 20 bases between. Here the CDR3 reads CASSPEAAGDFSGANVLTF. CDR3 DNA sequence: TGCGCCAGCAGCCCAGAGGCGGCAGGGGATTTTTCTGGGGCCAACGTCCTGACTTTC.

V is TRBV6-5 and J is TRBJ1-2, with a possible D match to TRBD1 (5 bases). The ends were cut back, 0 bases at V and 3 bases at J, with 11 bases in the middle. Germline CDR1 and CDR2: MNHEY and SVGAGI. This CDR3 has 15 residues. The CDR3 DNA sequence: TGTGCCAGCAGTTACTCGAATAGGGGTTACTATGGCTACACCTTC. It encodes CASSYSNRGYYGYTF.

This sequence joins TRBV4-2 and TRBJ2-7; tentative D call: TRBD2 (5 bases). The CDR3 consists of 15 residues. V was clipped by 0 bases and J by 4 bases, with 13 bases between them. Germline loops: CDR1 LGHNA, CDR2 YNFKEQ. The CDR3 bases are TGTGCCAGCAGCCAAGAGGAACTAGGAACTTACGAGCAGTACTTC. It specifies CASSQEELGTYEQYF.

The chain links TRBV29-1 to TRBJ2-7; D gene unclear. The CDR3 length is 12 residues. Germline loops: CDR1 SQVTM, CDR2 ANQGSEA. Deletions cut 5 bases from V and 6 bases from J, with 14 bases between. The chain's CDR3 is CSVMNYNAEQYF. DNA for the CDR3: TGCAGCGTTATGAACTACAATGCCGAGCAGTACTTC.

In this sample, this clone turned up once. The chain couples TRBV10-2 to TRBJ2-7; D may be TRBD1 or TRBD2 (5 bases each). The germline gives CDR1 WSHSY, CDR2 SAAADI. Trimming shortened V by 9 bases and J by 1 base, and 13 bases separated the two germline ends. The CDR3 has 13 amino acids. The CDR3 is CASRGESSYEQYF. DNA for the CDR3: TGCGCCAGTAGAGGGGAGTCGTCCTACGAGCAGTACTTC.